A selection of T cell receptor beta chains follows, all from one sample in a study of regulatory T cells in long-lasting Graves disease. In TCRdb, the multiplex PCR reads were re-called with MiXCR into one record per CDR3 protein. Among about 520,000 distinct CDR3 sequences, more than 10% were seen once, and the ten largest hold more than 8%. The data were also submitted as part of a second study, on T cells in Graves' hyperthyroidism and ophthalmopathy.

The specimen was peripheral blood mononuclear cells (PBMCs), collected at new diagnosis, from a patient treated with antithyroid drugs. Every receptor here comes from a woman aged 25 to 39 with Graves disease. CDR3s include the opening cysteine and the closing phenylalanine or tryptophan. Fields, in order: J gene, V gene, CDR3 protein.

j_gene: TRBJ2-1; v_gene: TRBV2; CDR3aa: CASTLLGDSYNEQFF
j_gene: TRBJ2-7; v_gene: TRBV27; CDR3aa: CASSSGRARTYEQYF
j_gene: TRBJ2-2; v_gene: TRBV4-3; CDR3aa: CASRRQGYTGELFF
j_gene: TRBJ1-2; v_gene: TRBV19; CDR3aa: CASSEPGQGRVLDGYTF
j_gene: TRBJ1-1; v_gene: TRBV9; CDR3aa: CASSLGTGPLFF
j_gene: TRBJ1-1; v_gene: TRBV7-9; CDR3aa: CASSFMGTGDTEAFF
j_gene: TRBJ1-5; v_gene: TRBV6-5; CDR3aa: CASSYTDRFWPQHF
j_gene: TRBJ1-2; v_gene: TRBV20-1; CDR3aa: CSASLGPSYGYTF
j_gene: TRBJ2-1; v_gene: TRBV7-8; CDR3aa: CASSRDRIGNEQFF
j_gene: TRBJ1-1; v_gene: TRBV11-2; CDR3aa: CASSPGQWNTEAFF
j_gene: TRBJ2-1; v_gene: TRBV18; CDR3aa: CASSPGFSSTYNEQFF
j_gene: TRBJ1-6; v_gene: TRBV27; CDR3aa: CASRRNFQALNSPLHF
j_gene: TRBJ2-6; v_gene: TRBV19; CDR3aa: CASSMDSSPGANVLTF
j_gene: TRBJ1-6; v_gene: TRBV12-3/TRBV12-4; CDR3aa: CASSLPGGALHF
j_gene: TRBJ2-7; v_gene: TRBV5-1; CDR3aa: CASSSETLQGSHEQYF
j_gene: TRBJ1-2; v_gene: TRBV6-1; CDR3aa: CASSLLAPLRQGSYGYTF
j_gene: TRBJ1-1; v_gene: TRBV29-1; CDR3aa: CSVETTGGLDTEAFF
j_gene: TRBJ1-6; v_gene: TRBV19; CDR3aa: CASSIRSARVNSPLHF
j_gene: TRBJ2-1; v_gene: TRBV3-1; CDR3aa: CASSLAGGPVDEQFF
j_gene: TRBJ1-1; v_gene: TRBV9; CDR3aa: CASSSNQGGTEAFF
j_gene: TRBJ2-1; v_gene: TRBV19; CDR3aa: CGSDQTSSGEQFF
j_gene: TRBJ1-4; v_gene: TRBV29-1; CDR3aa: CSVTGGDNEKLFF
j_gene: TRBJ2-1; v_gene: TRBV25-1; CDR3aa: CASSDTGSYNEQFF
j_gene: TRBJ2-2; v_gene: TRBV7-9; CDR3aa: CASSHQPPDVNTGELFF
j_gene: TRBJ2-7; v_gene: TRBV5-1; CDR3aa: CASSFNEISYEQYF
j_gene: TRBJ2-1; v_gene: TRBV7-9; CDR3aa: CASSSSVIAGGPRNEQFF
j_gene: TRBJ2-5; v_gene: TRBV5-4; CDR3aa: CASSKGQGGETQYF
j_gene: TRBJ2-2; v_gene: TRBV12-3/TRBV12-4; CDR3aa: CASSSGTGGPSTGELFF
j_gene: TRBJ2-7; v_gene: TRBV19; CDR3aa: CASSPGAGTYEQYF
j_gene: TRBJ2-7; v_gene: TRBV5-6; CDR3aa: CASSLEGLAGLLYEQYF
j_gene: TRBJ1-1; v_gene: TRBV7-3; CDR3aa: CASSLQEYTEAFF
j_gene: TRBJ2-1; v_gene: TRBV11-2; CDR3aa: CASSSTSGAYNEQFF
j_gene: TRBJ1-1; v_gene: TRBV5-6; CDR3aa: CASSLSSSEAFF
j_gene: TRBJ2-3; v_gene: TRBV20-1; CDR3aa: CSAEGEGGTDTQYF
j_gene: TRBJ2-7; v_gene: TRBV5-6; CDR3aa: CASSREHHSYEQYF
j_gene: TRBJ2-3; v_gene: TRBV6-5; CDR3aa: CASSYSSDSTDTQYF
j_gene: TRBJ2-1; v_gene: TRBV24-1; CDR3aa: CATSDAGTRPDNEQFF
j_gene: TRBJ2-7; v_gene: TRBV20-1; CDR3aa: CSAPPGLMSYEQYF
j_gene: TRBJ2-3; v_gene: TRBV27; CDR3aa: CASAMGRGKDTQYF
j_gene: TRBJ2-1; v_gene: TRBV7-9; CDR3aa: CASSSDRRGQFF
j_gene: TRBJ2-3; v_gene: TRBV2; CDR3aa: CASKTSGYTDTQYF
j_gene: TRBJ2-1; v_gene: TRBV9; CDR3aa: CASSPMVGQNEQFF